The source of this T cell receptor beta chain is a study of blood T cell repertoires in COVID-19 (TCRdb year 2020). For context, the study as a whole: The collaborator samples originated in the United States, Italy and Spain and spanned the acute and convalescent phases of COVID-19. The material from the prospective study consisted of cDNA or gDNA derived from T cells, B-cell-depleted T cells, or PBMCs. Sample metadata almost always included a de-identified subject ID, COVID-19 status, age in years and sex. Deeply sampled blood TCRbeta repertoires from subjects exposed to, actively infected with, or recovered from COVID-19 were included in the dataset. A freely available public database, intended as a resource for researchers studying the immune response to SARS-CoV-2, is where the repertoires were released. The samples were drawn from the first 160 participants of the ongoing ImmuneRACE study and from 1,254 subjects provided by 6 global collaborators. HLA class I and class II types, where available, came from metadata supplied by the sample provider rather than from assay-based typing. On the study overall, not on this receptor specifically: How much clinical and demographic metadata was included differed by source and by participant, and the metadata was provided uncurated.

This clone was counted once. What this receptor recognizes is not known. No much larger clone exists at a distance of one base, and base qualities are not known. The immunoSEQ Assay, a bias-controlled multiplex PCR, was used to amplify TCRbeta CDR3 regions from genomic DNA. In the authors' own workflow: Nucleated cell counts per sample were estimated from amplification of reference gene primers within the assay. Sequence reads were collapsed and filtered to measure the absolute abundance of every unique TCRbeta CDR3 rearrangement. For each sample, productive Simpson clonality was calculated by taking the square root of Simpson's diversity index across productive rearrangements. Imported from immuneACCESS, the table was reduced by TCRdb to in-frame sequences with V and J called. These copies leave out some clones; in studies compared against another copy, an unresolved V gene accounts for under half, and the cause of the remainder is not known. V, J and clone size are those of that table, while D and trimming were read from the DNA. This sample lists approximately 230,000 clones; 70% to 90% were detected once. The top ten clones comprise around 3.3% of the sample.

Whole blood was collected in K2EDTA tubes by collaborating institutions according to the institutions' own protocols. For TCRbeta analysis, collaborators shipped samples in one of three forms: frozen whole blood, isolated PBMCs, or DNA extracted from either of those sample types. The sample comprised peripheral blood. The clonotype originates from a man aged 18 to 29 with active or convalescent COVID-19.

The CDR3 region has the sequence CASSFGQGGTDTQYF. The DNA is as follows: TGTGCCAGCAGCTTTGGACAGGGAGGCACAGATACGCAGTATTTT. Recombination joined TRBV11-1 with TRBJ2-3, with TRBD1 matching 8 junction bases. The junction shows trimming of 3 bases on V and 1 base on J, and the gene matches do not reach 3 bases of it. The CDR3 spans 15 residues, from the cysteine through the phenylalanine. CDR3 DNA only is kept here, 45 bases in frame from base 1. CDR1 SGHAT and CDR2 FQDESV were looked up in the germline V gene (reference sequence). Where the CDR3 stops, the reference TRBV11-1 and TRBJ2-3 genes take over; the full variable domain is EAEVAQSPRYKITEKSQAVAFWCDPISGHATLYWYRQILGQGPELLVQFQDESVVDDSQLPKDRFSAERLKGVDSTLKIQPAELGDSAMYLCASSFGQGGTDTQYFGPGTRLTVL.